This TCR beta chain is from a study of early T cells in non-severe SARS-CoV-2 infection. Study in general: The study sequenced bulk RNA from unsorted whole blood, with chains unpaired.

MiXCR, applied by TCRdb to the 5' RACE reads, yields one record per CDR3 protein. This table holds around 57,000 distinct CDR3 sequences, approximately 11% found once. V dropped 2 bases and J dropped 4 bases, with 13 bases sitting between them. This CDR3 contains 16 residues. Germline V lookup: CDR1 SGHDT, CDR2 YYEEEE. The chain combines TRBV5-6 with TRBJ1-6; D call uncertain. This sequence originates from an adult who was a healthcare worker with PCR-confirmed SARS-CoV-2 infection or an uninfected control (not recorded which). The sequenced sample consisted of whole blood. The CDR3 here is CASSFKAGGYNSPLHF. As DNA, the CDR3 is TGTGCCAGCAGCTTCAAGGCTGGCGGATATAATTCACCCCTCCACTTT.